The next 23 T cell receptor beta chains were all read from a single sample in a study of identical twins. Each CDR3 protein gets one entry after TCRdb re-called the 5' RACE reads with MiXCR. The data hold approximately 670,000 distinct CDR3 sequences, with over 5% observed a single time. Sequenced: naive T cells sorted from blood. Receptor source: a man younger than 35 in good health.

The chain joins TRBV12-3 or TRBV12-4 to TRBJ2-3; TRBD2 matches 8 bases. V was pared by 7 bases and J by 5 bases, with 11 bases of the junction left unmatched. The CDR3 covers 15 residues. DNA for the CDR3: TGTGCCAGCAACGGGGTCTCGGCGGGAGGAGATACGCAGTATTTT. Residues: CASNGVSAGGDTQYF.

This clonotype turned up a few times. The chain is built from TRBV4-2 and TRBJ2-5; D gene ambiguous. Per the germline V gene, CDR1 is LGHNA and CDR2 is YNFKEQ. Trimming stripped 1 base from V and 4 bases from J, with 7 bases between. This CDR3 region has 13 residues. CDR3 coding DNA: TGTGCCAGCAGCCAAGGTCCCGGAGAGACCCAGTACTTC. This codes for CASSQGPGETQYF.

This clonotype was observed many times. This chain joins TRBV10-3 and TRBJ2-2, with D maybe TRBD1 (6 bases). Trimming removed 2 bases at V and 6 bases at J, with 16 bases between. The CDR3 totals 16 residues. In germline, CDR1 is ENHRY, CDR2 SYGVKD. The CDR3, as DNA: TGTGCCATCAGTGAGCCACGGGACATATCATCCGGGGAGCTGTTTTTT. Translating gives CAISEPRDISSGELFF.

This clonotype was observed a few times. V usage is TRBV20-1 and J usage is TRBJ2-4, with D perhaps matching TRBD2 (7 bases). The CDR3 is 14 residues long. Germline V gene sequence: CDR1 DFQATT, CDR2 SNEGSKA (reference sequence). Trimming took off 5 bases at V and 6 bases at J, with 17 bases between the two ends. The CDR3 sequence: CSAPRGRGGNIQYF. Here the CDR3 DNA reads TGCAGTGCTCCGCGGGGGCGAGGGGGAAACATTCAGTACTTC.

This clonotype was seen a handful of times. V and J are TRBV6-1 and TRBJ2-5, with 12 bases aligning to TRBD1. The length of the CDR3 is 15 residues. Per germline, CDR1 MNHNS and CDR2 SASEGT. After removal of 6 bases from V and 5 bases from J, the junction contained 7 bases not matched to a gene. CDR3: CASSLGQGAVETQYF. CDR3 nucleotide sequence: TGTGCCAGCAGCTTGGGACAGGGGGCCGTGGAGACCCAGTACTTC.

This clonotype was detected a few times. The chain joins TRBV15 to TRBJ2-7; no clear D gene. This CDR3 region has 13 residues. Germline CDR1 LNHNV, CDR2 YYDKDF (reference sequence). V was cut by 0 bases and J by 3 bases, with 6 bases left in between. CDR3 sequence reads: CATSRDYHYEQYF. The CDR3 coding sequence is TGTGCCACCAGCAGAGATTATCACTACGAGCAGTACTTC.

This clonotype was observed many times. The CDR3 spells CASSPSDRGRAFF. In nucleotides, the CDR3 is TGTGCCAGCAGTCCTTCGGACAGGGGTAGGGCTTTCTTT. The chain combines TRBV12-3 or TRBV12-4 with TRBJ1-1; 9 bases line up with TRBD1. This CDR3 contains 13 residues. J lost 11 bases, V lost 5 bases, and 9 bases had no gene match.

This clonotype was counted ten times or more. The rearrangement links TRBV29-1 to TRBJ2-5; D ambiguous. Trimming pared 4 bases from V and 2 bases from J, leaving 8 bases between. The CDR3 spans 12 residues. From germline, CDR1 is SQVTM and CDR2 ANQGSEA. For the CDR3, the DNA is TGCAGCGTTGCTCGCCAGCAAGAGACCCAGTACTTC. Amino acid sequence: CSVARQQETQYF.

In this sample, this clonotype turned up many times. V gene TRBV10-3 combines with J gene TRBJ2-5; 11 bases are shared with TRBD2. Germline assignment: CDR1 ENHRY and CDR2 SYGVKD. The V gene end was trimmed by 10 bases and the J gene end by 4 bases; junction bases not matched to a gene: 5. The CDR3 has 13 amino acids. The CDR3 DNA reads as TGTGCCACCCTAGCGGGAGGAGTAGAGACCCAGTACTTC. Translation gives CATLAGGVETQYF.

The sample holds many counts of this clonotype. This rearrangement joins TRBV24-1 to TRBJ2-2, with no clear D. This CDR3 spans 15 amino acids. In germline, CDR1 is KGHDR, CDR2 SFDVKD. The V and J ends lost 2 bases and 1 base respectively, with 7 bases between them. CDR3 in DNA: TGTGCCACCAGTGATTGGACGGAGAACACCGGGGAGCTGTTTTTT. Translated: CATSDWTENTGELFF.

The rearrangement links TRBV6-1 to TRBJ2-1; TRBD1 matches at 8 bases. Germline lookup yields CDR1 MNHNS and CDR2 SASEGT. This CDR3 contains 15 residues. The J segment lost 2 bases and the V segment lost 10 bases, leaving 10 bases of the junction unmatched. CDR3 DNA: TGTGCCACCTCAGGGGGCCAGGTGGCCTACAATGAGCAGTTCTTC. Translation: CATSGGQVAYNEQFF.

J is TRBJ2-7 and V is TRBV27; no reliable D call. The CDR3 consists of 13 residues. Germline CDR1 MNHEY, CDR2 SMNVEV (reference sequence). Between the trimmed V and J ends, which lost 8 bases and 3 bases, there was a span of 14 bases. CDR3 nucleotides: TGTGCCAGCTCCCGGGTGTTTGACTACGAGCAGTACGTC. This codes for CASSRVFDYEQYV.

The chain employs TRBV3-1 and TRBJ1-1, with D unclear. Per the germline V gene, CDR1 is LGHDT and CDR2 is YNNKEL (reference sequence). CDR3 length: 12 residues. V lost 0 bases, J lost 9 bases, and 8 bases lay in between. The CDR3 DNA reads TGTGCCAGCAGCCAAGATCTGGGGAAAGCTTTCTTT. It is translated as CASSQDLGKAFF.

The chain joins TRBV12-3 or TRBV12-4 to TRBJ2-4; unclear D gene. The CDR3 has 11 amino acids. Trimming left V 7 bases short and J 10 bases short, with 11 bases between. This CDR3 is CASTVNEIQYF. CDR3 nucleotides: TGTGCCAGCACTGTTAACGAGATTCAGTACTTC.

This chain connects TRBV4-1 to TRBJ2-7; unclear D gene. CDR1 MGHRA and CDR2 YSYEKL come from the germline V gene. Trimming removed 1 base from V and 3 bases from J, with 13 bases in between. This CDR3 spans 15 amino acids. The CDR3: CASSQVAGSLYEQYV. Here the CDR3 DNA reads TGCGCCAGCAGCCAAGTGGCCGGATCCCTCTACGAGCAGTACGTC.

This clonotype has a handful of counts. This chain joins TRBV11-2 and TRBJ2-3, with 7 positions matching TRBD1. V was clipped by 4 bases and J by 2 bases; unmatched bases: 18. Germline V gene data show CDR1 as SGHAT and CDR2 as FQNNGV. The CDR3 has 19 residues. The CDR3 region has the DNA TGTGCCAGCAGCTCGGTCGTGACAGGGCCTACCCTCTCCACAGATACGCAGTATTTT. This codes for CASSSVVTGPTLSTDTQYF.

This clonotype was observed a handful of times. This sequence joins TRBV6-2 or TRBV6-3 and TRBJ2-5, with TRBD1 matching over 7 bases. J gave up 5 bases and V 6 bases, and 9 bases lay outside the gene matches. From germline, CDR1 is MNHEY and CDR2 SVGEGT. This CDR3 has 14 residues. CDR3 protein: CASRATGWVETQYF. The CDR3 nucleotides are TGTGCCAGCAGAGCGACAGGGTGGGTGGAGACCCAGTACTTC.

This clonotype was seen many times. Here the CDR3 reads CASSAGSNQPQHF. The CDR3 nucleotides read TGTGCCAGCAGCGCAGGGAGCAATCAGCCCCAGCATTTT. The chain carries TRBV28 and TRBJ1-5; D might be TRBD1 (5 bases). The germline V gene has CDR1 MDHEN and CDR2 SYDVKM. This CDR3 spans 13 amino acids. V lost 6 bases, J lost 1 base, and 7 bases lay in between.

Many counts were recorded for this clonotype. The chain recombines TRBV12-3 or TRBV12-4 with TRBJ2-7, with D perhaps being TRBD1 or TRBD2 (6 bases each). This CDR3 contains 14 residues. Trimming removed 1 base from V and 5 bases from J, with 12 bases in between. This CDR3 reads CASSLGGARDEQYF. The CDR3 region has the DNA TGTGCCAGCAGTTTAGGGGGGGCTCGGGACGAGCAGTACTTC.

The chain recombines TRBV30 with TRBJ2-1, with D hard to call. Between the trimmed V and J ends, which lost 0 bases and 11 bases, there was a span of 17 bases. Looked up from germline, CDR1 is GTSNPN and CDR2 is SVGIG (reference sequence). The CDR3 is 14 amino acids. The DNA for the CDR3 is TGTGCCTGGAGTGTACATTCTGGTCTCGTACAGCAGTTCTTC. It is translated as CAWSVHSGLVQQFF.

The gene calls are TRBV27 and TRBJ2-6; 7 bases map to TRBD1. The ends lost 3 bases at V and 3 bases at J; junction bases unmatched: 29. The CDR3 is made up of 24 amino acids. The germline gives CDR1 MNHEY, CDR2 SMNVEV (reference sequence). CDR3 bases: TGTGCCAGCAGTTTGATACGGGACAGATCAAACTCCCGGGACGGGGCCTTTGGGGCCAACGTCCTGACTTTC. It is translated as CASSLIRDRSNSRDGAFGANVLTF.

This clonotype was observed many times. The CDR3 nucleotides are TGCAGCGGTGCCTTTGACACTGAAGCTTTCTTT. It yields the protein CSGAFDTEAFF. The V call is TRBV29-1, the J call TRBJ1-1; D not resolved. Germline assignment: CDR1 SQVTM and CDR2 ANQGSEA. This CDR3 has 11 amino acids. V was clipped by 7 bases and J by 3 bases, with 9 bases between them.

Ten or more counts support this clonotype. The V and J genes are TRBV12-3 or TRBV12-4 and TRBJ1-6; D unclear. V shed 1 base and J shed 0 bases, with 4 bases lying between them. This CDR3 comprises 15 residues. CDR3 DNA: TGTGCCAGCAGTTTAGAGGGCTCCTATAATTCACCCCTCCACTTT. Protein product: CASSLEGSYNSPLHF.